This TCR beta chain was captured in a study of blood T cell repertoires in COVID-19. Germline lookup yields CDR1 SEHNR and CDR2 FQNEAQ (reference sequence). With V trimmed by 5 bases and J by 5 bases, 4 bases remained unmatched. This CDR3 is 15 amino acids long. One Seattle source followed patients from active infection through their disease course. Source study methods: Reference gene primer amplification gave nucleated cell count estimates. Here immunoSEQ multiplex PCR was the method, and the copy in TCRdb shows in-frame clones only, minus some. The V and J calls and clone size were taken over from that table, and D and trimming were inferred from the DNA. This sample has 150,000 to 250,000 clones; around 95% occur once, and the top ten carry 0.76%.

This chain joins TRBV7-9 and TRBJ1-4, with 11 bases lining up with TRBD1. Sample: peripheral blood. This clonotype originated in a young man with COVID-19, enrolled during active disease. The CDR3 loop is CASSPDRGRNEKLFF. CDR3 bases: TGTGCCAGCAGCCCGGACAGGGGGCGAAATGAAAAACTGTTTTTT.